The subject of this entry is one T cell receptor beta chain. TCRdb's copy holds only in-frame clones and misses some; the assay was immunoSEQ multiplex PCR. Of tens of thousands of clones listed, around 84% were seen once; the top ten hold 1.9%. This record belongs to a study of OX40 agonist ivuxolimab in advanced cancers. The ends lost 0 bases at V and 1 base at J; junction bases unmatched: 1. The CDR3 loop spans 15 amino acids. In germline, CDR1 is SGHNT, CDR2 YYREEE (reference sequence). The V and J genes are TRBV5-4 and TRBJ1-2, with 9 bases aligning to TRBD1. Here the sequenced sample was CD4+ or CD8+ T cells sorted from blood, taken in a trial of the OX40 agonist ivuxolimab. This sequence originates from an adult with an advanced solid tumor such as melanoma, head and neck, liver or kidney cancer. The CDR3, as DNA: TGTGCCAGCAGCTTGGCGGGACAGGGTAACTATGGCTACACCTTC. Residues: CASSLAGQGNYGYTF.